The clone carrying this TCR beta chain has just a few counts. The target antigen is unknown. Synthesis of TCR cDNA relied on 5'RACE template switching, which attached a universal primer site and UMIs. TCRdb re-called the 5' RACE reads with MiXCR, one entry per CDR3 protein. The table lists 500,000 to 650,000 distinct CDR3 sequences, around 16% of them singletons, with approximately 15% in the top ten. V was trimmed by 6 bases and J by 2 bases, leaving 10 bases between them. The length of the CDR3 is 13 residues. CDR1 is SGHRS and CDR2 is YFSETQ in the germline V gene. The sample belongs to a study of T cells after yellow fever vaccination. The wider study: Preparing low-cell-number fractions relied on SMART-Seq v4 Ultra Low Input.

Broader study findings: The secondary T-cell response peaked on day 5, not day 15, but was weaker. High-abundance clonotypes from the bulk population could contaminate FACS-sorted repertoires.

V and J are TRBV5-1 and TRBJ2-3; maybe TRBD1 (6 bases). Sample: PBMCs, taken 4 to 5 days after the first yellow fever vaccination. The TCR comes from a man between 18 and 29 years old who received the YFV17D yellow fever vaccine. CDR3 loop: CASTPGDTDTQYF. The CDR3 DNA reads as TGCGCCAGCACCCCAGGGGACACAGATACGCAGTATTTT.